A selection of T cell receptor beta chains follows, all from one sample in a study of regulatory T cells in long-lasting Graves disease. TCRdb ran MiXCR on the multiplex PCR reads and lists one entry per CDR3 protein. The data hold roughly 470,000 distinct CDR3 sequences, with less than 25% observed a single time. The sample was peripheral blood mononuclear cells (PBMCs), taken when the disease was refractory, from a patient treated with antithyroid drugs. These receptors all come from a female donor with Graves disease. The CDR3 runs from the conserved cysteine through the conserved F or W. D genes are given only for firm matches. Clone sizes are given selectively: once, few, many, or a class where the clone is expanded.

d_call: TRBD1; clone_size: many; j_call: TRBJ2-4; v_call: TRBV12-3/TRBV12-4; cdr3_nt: TGTGCCAGCAACGAACAGGGGCCCAAAAACATTCAGTACTTC; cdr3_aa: CASNEQGPKNIQYF
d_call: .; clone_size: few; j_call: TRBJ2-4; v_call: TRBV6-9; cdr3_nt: TGTGCCAGCAGTTACTTTGCGACAGGAAGAGACATTCAGTACTTC; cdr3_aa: CASSYFATGRDIQYF
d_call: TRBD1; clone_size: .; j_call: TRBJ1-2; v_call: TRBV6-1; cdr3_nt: TGTGCCAGCAGCGACAGGGCTTTCTATGGCTACACCTTC; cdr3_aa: CASSDRAFYGYTF
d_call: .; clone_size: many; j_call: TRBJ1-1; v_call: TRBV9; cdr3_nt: TGTGCCAGCAGCGTATCAGCACTGAACACTGAAGCTTTCTTT; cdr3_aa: CASSVSALNTEAFF
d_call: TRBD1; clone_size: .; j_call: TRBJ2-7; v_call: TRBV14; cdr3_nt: TGTGCCAGCAGCCTTATACAGGGGGCAGGATACGAGCAGTACTTC; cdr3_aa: CASSLIQGAGYEQYF
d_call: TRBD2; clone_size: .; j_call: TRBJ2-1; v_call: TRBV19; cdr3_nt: TGTGCCAGTAGTAAAACCCCCGGGACTAGCCGTTATGAGGAGCAGTTCTTC; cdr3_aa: CASSKTPGTSRYEEQFF
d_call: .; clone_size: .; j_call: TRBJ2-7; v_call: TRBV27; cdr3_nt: TGTGCCAGCAGTTTATCGGACGTAACGGGGGAGCAGTACTTC; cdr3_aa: CASSLSDVTGEQYF
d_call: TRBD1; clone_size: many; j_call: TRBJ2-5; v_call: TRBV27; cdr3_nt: TGTGCCAGCAGTCAGGACAGGGCTGAGACCCAGTACTTC; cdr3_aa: CASSQDRAETQYF
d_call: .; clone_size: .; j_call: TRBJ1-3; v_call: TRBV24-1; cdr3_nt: TGTGCCACCAGTGATCCCAGGGAAGGCCCTGGAAACACCATATATTTT; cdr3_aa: CATSDPREGPGNTIYF
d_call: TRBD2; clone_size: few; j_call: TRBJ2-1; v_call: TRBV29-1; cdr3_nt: TGCAGCGGAATACTAGCGGACAATGAGCAGTTCTTC; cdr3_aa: CSGILADNEQFF
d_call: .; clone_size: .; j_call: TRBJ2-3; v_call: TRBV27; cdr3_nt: TGTGCCAGCAGTTGGGCGACAGAATATACGCAGTATTTT; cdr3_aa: CASSWATEYTQYF
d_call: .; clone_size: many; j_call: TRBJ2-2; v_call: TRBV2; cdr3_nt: TGTGCCAGCAGTGAAAGGACGGGCGGGGAGCTGTTTTTT; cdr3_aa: CASSERTGGELFF
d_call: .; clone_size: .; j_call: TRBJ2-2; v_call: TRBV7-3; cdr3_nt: TGTGCCAGCAGCTTACTGGGGGGCCCCGGGGAGCTGTTTTTT; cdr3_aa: CASSLLGGPGELFF
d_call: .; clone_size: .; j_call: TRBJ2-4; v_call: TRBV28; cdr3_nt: TGTGCCAGCAGTTTAACAGACAAAAACATTCAGTACTTC; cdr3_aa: CASSLTDKNIQYF
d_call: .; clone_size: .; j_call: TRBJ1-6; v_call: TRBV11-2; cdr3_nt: TGTGCCAGCAGCCAAGTTCGAGGAAACCATAATTCACCCCTCCACTTT; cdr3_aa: CASSQVRGNHNSPLHF
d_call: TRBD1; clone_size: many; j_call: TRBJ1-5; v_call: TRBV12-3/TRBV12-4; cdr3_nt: TGTGCCAGCAGCAAACAGGGGGATAAGCCCCAGCATTTT; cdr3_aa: CASSKQGDKPQHF
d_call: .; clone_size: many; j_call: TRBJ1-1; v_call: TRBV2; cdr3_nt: TGTGCCAGCAACTTGGTAATTTTGAACACTGAAGCTTTCTTT; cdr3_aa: CASNLVILNTEAFF
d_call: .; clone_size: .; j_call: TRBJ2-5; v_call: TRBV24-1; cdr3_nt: TGTGCCACCAGAGGGCGACCCGGGGAGACCCAGTACTTC; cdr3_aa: CATRGRPGETQYF
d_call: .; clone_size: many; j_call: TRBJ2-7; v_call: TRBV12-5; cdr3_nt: TGTGCTAGTGGTTTCAACTCCTACGAGCAGTACTTC; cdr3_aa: CASGFNSYEQYF
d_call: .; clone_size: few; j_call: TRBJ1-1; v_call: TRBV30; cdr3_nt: TGTGCCTGGGGGGTAGACAGAAACACTGAAGCTTTCTTT; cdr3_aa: CAWGVDRNTEAFF
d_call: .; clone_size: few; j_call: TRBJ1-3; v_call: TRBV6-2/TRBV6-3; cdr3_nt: TGTGCCAGCAGTTCCCCGGAGAAAAGGGGCTCTCATTGGACCATATATTTT; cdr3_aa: CASSSPEKRGSHWTIYF
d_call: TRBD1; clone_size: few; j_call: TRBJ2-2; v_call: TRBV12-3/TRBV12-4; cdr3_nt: TGTGCCAGCAGTCCCGTGACAGGGGGCACCGGGGAGCTGTTTTTT; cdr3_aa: CASSPVTGGTGELFF
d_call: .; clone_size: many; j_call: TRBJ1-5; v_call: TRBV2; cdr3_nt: TGTGCCAGCAGTGTTTTCGGAAGGAATAGCAATCAGCCCCAGCATTTT; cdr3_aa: CASSVFGRNSNQPQHF
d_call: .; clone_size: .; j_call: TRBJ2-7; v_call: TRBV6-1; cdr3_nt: TGTGCCAGCAGCCCGATCACCGGTCAGCTCTACGAGCAGTACTTC; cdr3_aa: CASSPITGQLYEQYF
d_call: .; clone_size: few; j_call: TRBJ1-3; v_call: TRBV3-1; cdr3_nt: TGTGCCAGCAGTCTCTCGGGCAGCCTTTCTGGAAACACCATATATTTT; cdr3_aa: CASSLSGSLSGNTIYF
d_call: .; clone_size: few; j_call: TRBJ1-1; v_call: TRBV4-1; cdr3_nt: TGCGCCAGCAGCCAAGAGGGAAGGAACACTGAAGCTTTCTTT; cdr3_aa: CASSQEGRNTEAFF
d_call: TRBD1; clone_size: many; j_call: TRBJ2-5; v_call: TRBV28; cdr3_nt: TGTGCCAGCAGCACAGGGGTCCGGCAAGAGACCCAGTACTTC; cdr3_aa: CASSTGVRQETQYF
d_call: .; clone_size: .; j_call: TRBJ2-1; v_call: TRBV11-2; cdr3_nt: TGTGCCAGCAGCTTATCGCGGCACCTAATTTATTACAATGAGCAGTTCTTC; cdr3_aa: CASSLSRHLIYYNEQFF
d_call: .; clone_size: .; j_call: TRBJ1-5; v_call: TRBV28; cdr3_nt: TGTGCCAGCCTTCACAATTACAATCAGCCCCAGCATTTT; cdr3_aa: CASLHNYNQPQHF
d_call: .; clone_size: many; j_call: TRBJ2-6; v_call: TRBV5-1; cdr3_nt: TGCGCCAGCAGCCATTGGTGGGGTTCAGGGGCCAACGTCCTGACTTTC; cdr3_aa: CASSHWWGSGANVLTF
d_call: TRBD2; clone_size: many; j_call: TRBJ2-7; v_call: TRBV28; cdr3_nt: TGTGCCAGCACTAGCGGAGGGGCTGTCGAGCAGTACTTC; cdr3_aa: CASTSGGAVEQYF
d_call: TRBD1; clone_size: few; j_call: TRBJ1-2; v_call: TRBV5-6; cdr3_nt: TGTGCCAGCAGCTTTGTGGACAGGGGATTGAGTGGCTACACCTTC; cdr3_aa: CASSFVDRGLSGYTF
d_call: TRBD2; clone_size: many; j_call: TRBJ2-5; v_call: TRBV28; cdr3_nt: TGTGCCAGCAGACCACCGGGAGGGGGAGAAGAGACCCAGTACTTC; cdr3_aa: CASRPPGGGEETQYF
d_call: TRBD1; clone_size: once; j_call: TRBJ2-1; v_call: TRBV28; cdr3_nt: TGTGCCAGCAGTCTCTCCGGACAGGGTACCTACAATGAGCAGTTCTTC; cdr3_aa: CASSLSGQGTYNEQFF
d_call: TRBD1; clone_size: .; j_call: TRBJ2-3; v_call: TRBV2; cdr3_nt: TGTGCCAGCGCTGGGACAGGGGGTTTGGAGGAGTATTTT; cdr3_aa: CASAGTGGLEEYF
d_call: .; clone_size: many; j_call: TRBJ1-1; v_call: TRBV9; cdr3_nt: TGTGCCAGCAGCGAAGGAGGCAGGAAGAACACTGAAGCTTTCTTT; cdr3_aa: CASSEGGRKNTEAFF
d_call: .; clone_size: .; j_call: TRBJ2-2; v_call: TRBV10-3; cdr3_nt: TGTGCCATCACCGGTGAGGGGGTTAACGGGGAGCTGTTTTTT; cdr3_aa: CAITGEGVNGELFF
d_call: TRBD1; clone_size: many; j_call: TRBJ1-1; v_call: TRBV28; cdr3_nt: TGTGCCAGCAAACAGGGGTTGTCGAACACTGAAGCTTTCTTT; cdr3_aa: CASKQGLSNTEAFF
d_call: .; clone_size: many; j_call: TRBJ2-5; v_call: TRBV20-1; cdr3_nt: TGCAGTGCTAGGGAAAAAACAGGACGGAATGAAGAGACCCAGTACTTC; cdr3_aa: CSAREKTGRNEETQYF
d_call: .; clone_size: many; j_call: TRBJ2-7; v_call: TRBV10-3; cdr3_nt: TGTGCCATCAGTGAGTCGGGCGGGAACTCCTACGAGCAGTACTTC; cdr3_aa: CAISESGGNSYEQYF
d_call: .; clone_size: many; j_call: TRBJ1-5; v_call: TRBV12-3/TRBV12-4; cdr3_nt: TGTGCCAGCAGTATCAGGAGCAATCAGCCCCAGCATTTT; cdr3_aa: CASSIRSNQPQHF
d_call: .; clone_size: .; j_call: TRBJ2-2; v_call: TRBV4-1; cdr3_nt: TGCGCCAGCAGCCCCTGGACTAGGGGGGCGCCCGGGGAGCTGTTTTTT; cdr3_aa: CASSPWTRGAPGELFF
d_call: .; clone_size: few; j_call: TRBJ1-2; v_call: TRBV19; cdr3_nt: TGTGCCAGTGAGAGCCCGGTCTATGGCTACACCTTC; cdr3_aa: CASESPVYGYTF
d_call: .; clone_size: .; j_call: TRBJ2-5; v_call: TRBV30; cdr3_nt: TGTGCCTGGAGTGTAGTAATCTTAACGCGGGAAACACAAGAGACCCAGTACTTC; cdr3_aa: CAWSVVILTRETQETQYF
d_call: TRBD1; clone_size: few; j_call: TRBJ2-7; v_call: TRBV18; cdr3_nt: TGTGCCAGCTCACTACGACAGGGTGGCTCCGAGCAGTACTTC; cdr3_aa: CASSLRQGGSEQYF
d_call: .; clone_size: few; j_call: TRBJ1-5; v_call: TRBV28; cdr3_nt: TGTGCCAGCAACGACAGGCGGAGTCAGCCCCAGCATTTT; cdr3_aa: CASNDRRSQPQHF
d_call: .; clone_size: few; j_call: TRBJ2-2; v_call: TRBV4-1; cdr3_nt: TGCGCCAGCAGCCCTACATGGGTGGCGTATCGGCTGTTTTTT; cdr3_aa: CASSPTWVAYRLFF
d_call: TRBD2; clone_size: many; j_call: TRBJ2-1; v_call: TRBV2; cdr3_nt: TGTGCCAGCAGGCCGGGACTAGCGGCCTACAATGAGCAGTTCTTC; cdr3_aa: CASRPGLAAYNEQFF
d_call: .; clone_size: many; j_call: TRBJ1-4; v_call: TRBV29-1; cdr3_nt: TGCAGCGTTTTAGCCGAAAAACTGTTTTTT; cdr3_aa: CSVLAEKLFF
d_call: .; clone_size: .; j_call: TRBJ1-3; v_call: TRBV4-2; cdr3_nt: TGTGCCAGCAGCCAAGAGGTGTCCTCTGGAAACACCATATATTTT; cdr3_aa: CASSQEVSSGNTIYF
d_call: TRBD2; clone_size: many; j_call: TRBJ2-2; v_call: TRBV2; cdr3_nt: TGTGCCAGCAGAGTACTAGCGGGAGGCGGGGAGCTGTTTTTT; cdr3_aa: CASRVLAGGGELFF